A single sample is the source of the 29 T cell receptor beta chains below, sequenced in a study of long-term antiretroviral therapy in people with HIV. Samples were assayed with immunoSEQ v3.0 at survey level. Here immunoSEQ multiplex PCR was the method, and the copy in TCRdb shows in-frame clones only, minus some. Of about 18,000 clones listed, approximately 80% are singletons. The starting material was unsorted PBMCs, obtained 0.3 years after starting antiretroviral therapy. These receptor sequences come from a woman in her forties or fifties with HIV.

J is TRBJ2-6 and V is TRBV5-1; D might be TRBD1 (6 bases). The V end was cut by 4 bases, the J end by 0 bases, with 17 bases between. Germline CDR1 reads SGHRS; CDR2 reads YFSETQ. The CDR3 consists of 18 residues. The CDR3 sequence is CASSETRGLGSGANVLTF. The CDR3 DNA is TGCGCCAGCAGCGAAACCAGGGGCCTCGGCTCTGGGGCCAACGTCCTGACTTTC.

The V gene is TRBV28, the J gene TRBJ1-5, with 7 positions matching TRBD1. The CDR3 runs 16 residues. Germline V gene lookup returns CDR1 MDHEN and CDR2 SYDVKM. V dropped 2 bases and J dropped 1; count of bases not matched to a gene: 5. As DNA, the CDR3 is TGTGCCAGCAGTTTAATGGGGACAGTAAGCAATCAGCCCCAGCATTTT. This codes for CASSLMGTVSNQPQHF.

The sample holds a few counts of this clone. The chain couples TRBV4-1 to TRBJ1-2; 9 bases match TRBD1. The CDR3 sequence is 18 residues long. Germline V CDR1 and CDR2: MGHRA, YSYEKL. V trimming: 2 bases; J trimming: 1 base; junction bases outside the gene matches: 11. The CDR3 nucleotides read TGCGCCAGCAGCCAACCCGCAACAACAGGGGGCGTTAACTATGGCTACACCTTC. This codes for CASSQPATTGGVNYGYTF.

This chain links TRBV9 with TRBJ2-3; D not certain. Germline V gene data show CDR1 as SGDLS and CDR2 as YYNGEE. The CDR3 runs to 12 residues. V lost 4 bases, J lost 6 bases, and 9 bases lay in between. The CDR3 DNA sequence: TGTGCCAGCAGCCTGACTGGTGATACGCAGTATTTT. Protein product: CASSLTGDTQYF.

This clone was detected once. V gene TRBV13 combines with J gene TRBJ2-1; 8 bases line up with TRBD1. From germline, CDR1 is PRHDT and CDR2 FYEKMQ (reference sequence). The length of the CDR3 is 17 residues. J lost 7 bases, V lost 2 bases, and 13 bases had no gene match. The CDR3 spells CASSLLVGTGSFNEQFF. The DNA of the CDR3 is TGTGCCAGCAGCTTATTGGTAGGGACAGGATCATTTAATGAGCAGTTCTTC.

This sequence joins TRBV7-9 and TRBJ1-4, with TRBD1 matching 10 bases. CDR3 length equals 17 residues. Looked up from germline, CDR1 is SEHNR and CDR2 is FQNEAQ (reference sequence). Trimming cost V 4 bases and J 0 bases; bases outside gene matches: 5. CDR3 in amino acids: CASSSRDRGTTNEKLFF. CDR3 bases: TGTGCCAGCAGCTCCCGGGACAGGGGAACAACTAATGAAAAACTGTTTTTT.

The rearrangement joins TRBV7-8 to TRBJ2-5, with 8 bases fitting TRBD2. The germline V gene encodes CDR1 SGHVS and CDR2 FQNEAQ. The ends lost 1 base at V and 2 bases at J; junction bases unmatched: 6. The CDR3 runs to 16 residues. In nucleotides, the CDR3 is TGTGCCAGCAGCTTAGTAGTTAGCGGGGAACAAGAGACCCAGTACTTC. Encoded protein: CASSLVVSGEQETQYF. Drawing the rest from reference TRBV7-8 and TRBJ2-5, the complete variable domain is GAGVSQSPRYKVAKRGQDVALRCDPISGHVSLFWYQQALGQGPEFLTYFQNEAQLDKSGLPSDRFFAERPEGSVSTLKIQRTQQEDSAVYLCASSLVVSGEQETQYFGPGTRLLVL.

The chain is built from TRBV27 and TRBJ1-6; the match to TRBD1 covers 11 bases. The CDR3 has 16 amino acids. J gave up 3 bases and V 3 bases, and 1 base lay outside the gene matches. Germline CDR1 and CDR2: MNHEY and SMNVEV (reference sequence). DNA of the CDR3: TGTGCCAGCAGTTTTGGGACAGGGGGCTATAATTCACCCCTCCACTTT. Protein product: CASSFGTGGYNSPLHF.

V usage is TRBV6-1 and J usage is TRBJ2-2, with a tentative D call TRBD1 (6 bases). Germline V gene sequence: CDR1 MNHNS, CDR2 SASEGT. V was cut by 1 base and J by 5 bases, with 11 bases left in between. CDR3 length equals 15 residues. CDR3 in amino acids: CASSEVGAGTGELFF. As DNA, the CDR3 is TGTGCCAGCAGTGAAGTGGGGGCAGGGACCGGGGAGCTGTTTTTT.

V gene TRBV5-6 combines with J gene TRBJ2-5; tentative D call: TRBD1 (7 bases). Germline lookup yields CDR1 SGHDT and CDR2 YYEEEE. The V end was cut by 0 bases, the J end by 4 bases, with 10 bases between. The CDR3 has 14 residues. This CDR3 is CASSLDRGGETQYF. As DNA, the CDR3 is TGTGCCAGCAGCTTGGACAGGGGAGGAGAGACCCAGTACTTC.

The chain uses TRBV5-6 and TRBJ2-5, with 9 bases lining up with TRBD1. With V trimmed by 4 bases and J by 5 bases, 3 bases remained unmatched. Germline CDR1 reads SGHDT; CDR2 reads YYEEEE. The CDR3 sequence is 13 residues long. In nucleotides, the CDR3 is TGTGCCAGCAGCCGGGACAGGGTTGAGACCCAGTACTTC. It yields the protein CASSRDRVETQYF. Based on the CDR3 plus reference TRBV5-6 and TRBJ2-5, the full variable domain is DAGVTQSPTHLIKTRGQQVTLRCSPKSGHDTVSWYQQALGQGPQFIFQYYEEEERQRGNFPDRFSGHQFPNYSSELNVNALLLGDSALYLCASSRDRVETQYFGPGTRLLVL.

Only one count was recorded for this clone. This chain connects TRBV11-1 to TRBJ2-3; perhaps TRBD2 as D (5 bases). The CDR3 is 14 residues long. The germline V gene has CDR1 SGHAT and CDR2 FQDESV (reference sequence). With 5 bases removed from V and 1 base from J, the gap between germline ends came to 10 bases. Here the CDR3 reads CASSPGLGTDTQYF. The CDR3 nucleotides are TGTGCCAGCAGCCCCGGACTTGGCACAGATACGCAGTATTTT.

V usage is TRBV6-5 and J usage is TRBJ1-1, with D possibly TRBD1 on 6 matching bases. V lost 9 bases and J 7 bases, leaving 15 bases between the germline ends. The germline gives CDR1 MNHEY, CDR2 SVGAGI. CDR3 length equals 12 residues. The CDR3 is CASNGPRGEAFF. The CDR3 DNA is TGTGCCAGTAACGGCCCCAGGGGTGAAGCTTTCTTT.

The chain recombines TRBV18 with TRBJ2-1; D unclear. Trimming stripped 8 bases from V and 2 bases from J, with 4 bases between. CDR3 length: 11 amino acids. Germline V lookup: CDR1 KGHSH, CDR2 LQKENI. CDR3: CASRTYNEQFF. The DNA of the CDR3 is TGTGCCAGCCGGACCTACAATGAGCAGTTCTTC.

This clone was recorded only once. Here the CDR3 DNA reads TGCGCCAGCAGCTTTTCCGACACGAACTATGGCTACACCTTC. Translating it yields CASSFSDTNYGYTF. The chain links TRBV5-1 to TRBJ1-2; no definite D call. This CDR3 is 14 amino acids long. Germline V CDR1 and CDR2: SGHRS, YFSETQ. The V gene lost 2 bases and the J gene lost 2 bases, with 10 bases spanning the gap.

This chain links TRBV14 with TRBJ2-2, with D possibly called TRBD1 or TRBD2 (5 bases each). This CDR3 is built from 14 residues. Trimming left V 1 base short and J 4 bases short, with 7 bases between. The germline gives CDR1 SGHDN, CDR2 FVKESK. The CDR3 here is CASSQARGTGELFF. The CDR3 nucleotides read TGTGCCAGCAGCCAAGCGAGGGGCACCGGGGAGCTGTTTTTT.

This clone was found a few times. The CDR3: CASSSGTQNSPLHF. CDR3 DNA: TGTGCCAGCAGTTCCGGGACACAGAATTCACCCCTCCACTTT. The V call is TRBV2, the J call TRBJ1-6; tentatively, D is TRBD1 (6 bases). The CDR3 sequence is 14 residues long. Looked up from germline, CDR1 is SNHLY and CDR2 is FYNNEI. V was trimmed by 5 bases and J by 7 bases, leaving 12 bases between them.

To note about this clone: Other DNA sequences in this sample translate to the same CDR3. The chain combines TRBV5-1 with TRBJ1-4, with a tentative D call TRBD1 (6 bases). Germline values: CDR1 SGHRS, CDR2 YFSETQ. The V end lost 2 bases, the J end lost 6 bases, and 11 bases lay between the germline ends. This CDR3 is built from 14 residues. This CDR3 reads CASSLAGEDEKLFF. In DNA form, the CDR3 reads TGCGCCAGCAGCTTAGCAGGGGAAGATGAAAAACTGTTTTTT.

This clone ranks as medium-sized (0.01 to 0.1%). J is TRBJ1-2 and V is TRBV19; 12 bases are shared with TRBD1. The CDR3 is 16 amino acids. V lost 6 bases to trimming and J lost 3 bases; unmatched junction nucleotides: 8. Germline V lookup: CDR1 LNHDA, CDR2 SQIVND (reference sequence). This CDR3 reads CASRSGTGGRDYGYTF. DNA of the CDR3: TGTGCCAGTAGATCCGGGACAGGGGGCAGAGACTATGGCTACACCTTC.

The chain recombines TRBV20-1 with TRBJ2-5, with D perhaps matching TRBD1 or TRBD2 (5 bases each). With 5 bases removed from V and 5 bases from J, the gap between germline ends came to 9 bases. Germline CDR1 DFQATT, CDR2 SNEGSKA (reference sequence). The CDR3 consists of 11 residues. CDR3 amino acids: CSASREETQYF. In DNA, the CDR3 is TGCAGTGCTTCCAGGGAGGAGACCCAGTACTTC.

This clone was observed once. The chain employs TRBV29-1 and TRBJ1-2, with D uncertain. Germline values: CDR1 SQVTM, CDR2 ANQGSEA. Trimming left V 2 bases short and J 8 bases short, with 15 bases between. There are 13 residues in the CDR3. Here the CDR3 reads CSVESTRWQGYTF. CDR3 in DNA: TGCAGCGTTGAATCGACGCGGTGGCAAGGCTACACCTTC.

This clone has a handful of counts. V and J are TRBV2 and TRBJ1-6; D unresolved. Germline CDR1 is SNHLY and CDR2 is FYNNEI. Trimming took off 6 bases at V and 0 bases at J, with 12 bases between the two ends. This CDR3 is 16 amino acids long. The CDR3 DNA follows: TGTGCCAGCAGCCCCAGGCGGAGCTCCTATAATTCACCCCTCCACTTT. It codes for CASSPRRSSYNSPLHF.

This clone turned up a few times. The chain links TRBV25-1 to TRBJ1-6; D might be TRBD1 (5 bases). V gave up 3 bases and J gave up 6 bases, with 9 bases separating them. The germline V gene encodes CDR1 MGHDK and CDR2 SYGVNS. CDR3 length equals 14 residues. The chain's CDR3 is CASSETVSNSPLHF. In nucleotides, the CDR3 is TGTGCCAGCAGTGAGACAGTGTCTAATTCACCCCTCCACTTT.

The rearrangement uses TRBV6-5 and TRBJ1-2, with TRBD1 matching 7 bases. With 2 bases clipped from V and 1 base from J, the junction kept 4 bases outside the gene matches. The CDR3 spans 15 residues. Germline CDR1 and CDR2: MNHEY and SVGAGI. The CDR3 DNA reads as TGTGCCAGCAGTTACCTGGCAGGGGGTAACTATGGCTACACCTTC. It codes for CASSYLAGGNYGYTF.

This clone occurred once. The V gene is TRBV28, the J gene TRBJ1-4, with 9 bases matching TRBD1. The germline V gene encodes CDR1 MDHEN and CDR2 SYDVKM. V dropped 3 bases and J dropped 7; count of bases not matched to a gene: 3. The CDR3 runs 14 residues. CDR3 sequence: CASSLDRGGEKLFF. The DNA of the CDR3 is TGTGCCAGCAGTTTGGACAGGGGAGGTGAAAAACTGTTTTTT.

V gene TRBV7-3 combines with J gene TRBJ2-7; D possibly uses TRBD1 or TRBD2 (6 bases each). This CDR3 comprises 14 residues. CDR1 and CDR2 (germline): SGHTA, FQGTGA. Trimming stripped 0 bases from V and 1 base from J, with 7 bases between. The CDR3 sequence: CASSLTGGSYEQYF. The CDR3 DNA reads TGTGCCAGCAGCTTAACAGGGGGGTCCTACGAGCAGTACTTC.

This clone showed up just a few times. This rearrangement joins TRBV6-1 to TRBJ2-7, with TRBD1 as a possible D gene (6 bases). With 3 bases removed from V and 4 bases from J, the gap between germline ends came to 16 bases. The V gene's germline CDR1 is MNHNS and CDR2 SASEGT. CDR3 size: 15 residues. The CDR3, as DNA: TGTGCCAGCAGTGACCCCCCACAGGGACCGTACGAGCAGTACGTC. Protein: CASSDPPQGPYEQYV.

V usage is TRBV5-6 and J usage is TRBJ2-7, with D perhaps matching TRBD1 or TRBD2 (5 bases each). Germline CDR1 reads SGHDT; CDR2 reads YYEEEE. The CDR3 sequence is 14 residues long. With 4 bases removed from V and 0 bases from J, the gap between germline ends came to 11 bases. The DNA for the CDR3 is TGTGCCAGCAGCACGAAGGGACGCTCCTACGAGCAGTACGTC. It codes for CASSTKGRSYEQYV.

The chain combines TRBV9 with TRBJ1-5, with D hard to call. V was shortened by 2 bases and J by 4 bases, with 10 bases between the two germline ends. The CDR3 has 14 residues. Per germline, CDR1 SGDLS and CDR2 YYNGEE. The CDR3 here is CASSVGVGNQPQHF. CDR3 DNA sequence: TGTGCCAGCAGCGTCGGTGTGGGAAATCAGCCCCAGCATTTT.